This is a list of T cell receptor beta chains from one sample in a study of cytomegalovirus exposure and HLA in healthy donors. Method: immunoSEQ multiplex PCR; TCRdb's copy keeps in-frame clones and lacks some. The data contain roughly 200,000 clones, roughly 86% of them seen just once; the ten biggest clones take up around 7.2%. The sequenced material came from PBMCs. Receptors were obtained from a man aged 30 to 39 in good health and CMV-seropositive. The CDR3 runs from the conserved cysteine through the conserved F or W. Each record gives: D gene, V gene, clone size, J gene, CDR3 protein, CDR3 DNA. D genes are given only for firm matches. Clone size is given for some rows only: seen once, a few or many times, or a class if the clone is expanded.

NA	TRBV27	NA	TRBJ2-6	CASRDSGSGANVLTF	TGTGCCAGCAGGGACAGCGGCTCTGGGGCCAACGTCCTGACTTTC
NA	TRBV5-1	NA	TRBJ2-5	CASSRLGETQYF	TGCGCCAGCAGCCGCTTGGGGGAGACCCAGTACTTC
TRBD1	TRBV19	NA	TRBJ2-7	CASSTTTGFYEQYF	TGTGCCAGTAGTACAACGACAGGGTTCTACGAGCAGTACTTC
TRBD1	TRBV28	few	TRBJ2-7	CASRPWDSQYEQYF	TGTGCCAGCAGACCCTGGGACAGCCAGTACGAGCAGTACTTC
NA	TRBV18	NA	TRBJ2-1	CASSLGKGDEQFF	TGTGCCAGCTCACTGGGGAAGGGGGATGAGCAGTTCTTC
TRBD1	TRBV6-6	NA	TRBJ2-7	CASREGGKTGEQYF	TGTGCCAGCAGGGAAGGGGGCAAGACAGGGGAGCAGTACTTC
TRBD1	TRBV7-6	NA	TRBJ2-5	CASRQGAGETQYF	TGTGCCAGCAGGCAGGGGGCGGGAGAGACCCAGTACTTC
TRBD2	TRBV28	NA	TRBJ2-7	CASNQGLAGFYEQYF	TGTGCCAGCAATCAGGGACTAGCGGGGTTCTACGAGCAGTACTTC
TRBD2	TRBV9	NA	TRBJ2-7	CASSVAGGPSAEQYF	TGTGCCAGCAGCGTAGCGGGAGGGCCCTCGGCCGAGCAGTACTTC
NA	TRBV5-6	NA	TRBJ1-2	CASSLAANYGYTF	TGTGCCAGCAGCTTGGCGGCTAACTATGGCTACACCTTC
NA	TRBV4-1	NA	TRBJ2-1	CASRLDSANEQFF	TGCGCCAGCAGACTGGACAGCGCCAATGAGCAGTTCTTC
TRBD1	TRBV7-2	once	TRBJ1-1	CASSQGQVNTEAFF	TGTGCCAGCAGCCAGGGACAGGTGAACACTGAAGCTTTCTTT
TRBD1	TRBV6-1	NA	TRBJ2-1	CASRWTQGAENEQFF	TGTGCCAGCAGGTGGACACAGGGGGCTGAGAATGAGCAGTTCTTC
NA	TRBV14	NA	TRBJ2-7	CASSQEIRPHEQYF	TGTGCCAGCAGCCAGGAAATCAGACCCCACGAGCAGTACTTC
TRBD2	TRBV27	NA	TRBJ2-3	CASSISSGGGGTQYF	TGTGCCAGCAGTATCTCTAGCGGGGGCGGGGGTACGCAGTATTTT
NA	TRBV18	NA	TRBJ1-2	CASSPETAIGYTF	TGTGCCAGCTCACCCGAGACCGCGATTGGCTACACCTTC
TRBD2	TRBV2	NA	TRBJ2-4	CASTGSEREAAKNIQYF	TGTGCCAGCACGGGGTCGGAACGGGAGGCAGCCAAAAACATTCAGTACTTC
NA	TRBV9	NA	TRBJ2-7	CASSPGGYEQYF	TGTGCCAGCAGCCCAGGCGGGTACGAGCAGTACTTC
TRBD1	TRBV5-8	NA	TRBJ2-3	CASRPTGADTQYF	TGTGCCAGCAGACCTACAGGGGCAGATACGCAGTATTTT
NA	TRBV5-8	NA	TRBJ1-2	CASSFNNGYTF	TGTGCCAGCAGCTTTAACAATGGCTACACCTTC
NA	TRBV6-6	NA	TRBJ1-1	CATGRSGRPEAFF	TGTGCCACCGGGCGTTCGGGGCGACCTGAAGCTTTCTTT
NA	TRBV2	NA	TRBJ1-6	CASRDRQRTNSPLHF	TGTGCCAGCAGGGACCGACAGCGGACCAATTCACCCCTCCACTTT
TRBD2	TRBV27	NA	TRBJ2-1	CASSLFGGGYNEQFF	TGTGCCAGCAGTTTATTCGGGGGGGGCTACAATGAGCAGTTCTTC
TRBD1	TRBV28	NA	TRBJ1-5	CASSRGTGEAYSNQPQHF	TGTGCCAGCAGCCGAGGGACAGGGGAAGCCTATAGCAATCAGCCCCAGCATTTT
TRBD2	TRBV25-1	NA	TRBJ2-7	CASSGGLAGVGEQYF	TGTGCCAGCAGTGGGGGACTAGCGGGAGTTGGCGAGCAGTACTTC
TRBD1	TRBV15	NA	TRBJ2-2	CATSMGQALTGELFF	TGTGCCACCAGCATGGGACAGGCATTAACCGGGGAGCTGTTTTTT
NA	TRBV5-6	NA	TRBJ2-2	CASSLYPGELFF	TGTGCCAGCAGCTTGTATCCTGGGGAGCTGTTTTTT
NA	TRBV4-1	NA	TRBJ1-3	CASSQSGPGDDTIYF	TGCGCCAGCAGCCAAAGCGGGCCTGGAGACGACACCATATATTTT
TRBD1	TRBV27	NA	TRBJ1-6	CASSLRGYNSPLHF	TGTGCCAGCAGCCTCAGGGGGTATAATTCACCCCTCCACTTT
TRBD2	TRBV13	NA	TRBJ2-3	CASTAGGTDTQYF	TGTGCCAGCACCGCGGGGGGAACAGATACGCAGTATTTT
TRBD2	TRBV15	few	TRBJ2-4	CATSREGTTQYF	TGTGCCACCAGCAGAGAAGGGACTACCCAGTACTTC
TRBD1	TRBV27	once	TRBJ2-1	CASSPRTTGDNEQFF	TGTGCCAGCAGTCCTAGGACCACAGGGGACAATGAGCAGTTCTTC
TRBD2	TRBV27	NA	TRBJ2-2	CASSDLGLADLGELFF	TGTGCCAGCAGCGATTTGGGACTAGCGGACTTGGGGGAGCTGTTTTTT
NA	TRBV7-9	NA	TRBJ2-2	CASSFYTGELFF	TGTGCCAGCAGCTTCTATACCGGGGAGCTGTTTTTT
NA	TRBV6-5	NA	TRBJ1-3	CASSYTWTVSGNTIYF	TGTGCCAGCAGTTACACTTGGACGGTCTCTGGAAACACCATATATTTT
NA	TRBV11-3	few	TRBJ1-1	CASSLKGTEAFF	TGTGCCAGCAGCTTAAAGGGCACTGAAGCTTTCTTT
NA	TRBV7-9	NA	TRBJ2-7	CASSSHLEVIYEQYF	TGTGCCAGCAGCTCCCATTTAGAGGTAATCTACGAGCAGTACTTC
NA	TRBV28	NA	TRBJ1-2	CASSIKANYGYTF	TGTGCCAGCAGTATCAAAGCTAACTATGGCTACACCTTC
NA	TRBV30	NA	TRBJ1-2	CAWRRGSGYTF	TGTGCCTGGAGGAGGGGTTCTGGCTACACCTTC
NA	TRBV25-1	NA	TRBJ1-5	CASSSGLLDPQHF	TGTGCCAGCAGTTCCGGGCTCCTCGACCCCCAGCATTTT